These 3 T cell receptor beta chains were sequenced from one sample in a study of CD4 T cell repertoires and nickel. TCRdb reanalysed the RT-PCR reads using MiXCR and keeps one entry per CDR3 protein. The profile shows 250 or so distinct CDR3 sequences, under 75% of them singletons. The specimen sequenced was CD4+ T cells from blood, not recorded whether cultured. These receptors all stem from a human donor in a nickel allergy study, with or without nickel allergy (not recorded which). It is not recorded whether this sample comes from one donor or several.

This clonotype was counted only a few times. J is TRBJ1-1 and V is TRBV15; TRBD1 is a possible D gene (6 bases). Germline values: CDR1 LNHNV, CDR2 YYDKDF (reference sequence). Trimming removed 3 bases from V and 4 bases from J, with 6 bases in between. The CDR3 runs 12 residues. In DNA form, the CDR3 reads TGTGCCACCAGCAGGACAGGCACTGAAGCTTTCTTT. It translates to CATSRTGTEAFF.

The V gene is TRBV5-1, the J gene TRBJ2-5; possible D gene TRBD2, 6 bases. CDR3 size: 17 residues. In germline, CDR1 is SGHRS, CDR2 YFSETQ. Trimming took off 4 bases at V and 4 bases at J, with 23 bases between the two ends. CDR3 nucleotide sequence: TGCGCCAGCAGCCAGGGACTGGCCGAGGGAGTCGGAGAGACCCAGTACTTC. Protein: CASSQGLAEGVGETQYF. Full variable domain (remainder filled in from reference TRBV5-1 and TRBJ2-5): KAGVTQTPRYLIKTRGQQVTLSCSPISGHRSVSWYQQTPGQGLQFLFEYFSETQRNKGNFPGRFSGRQFSNSRSEMNVSTLELGDSALYLCASSQGLAEGVGETQYFGPGTRLLVL.

This clonotype was found once. The rearrangement uses TRBV18 and TRBJ1-1; D is perhaps TRBD1 (5 bases). From germline, CDR1 is KGHSH and CDR2 LQKENI. The CDR3 spans 15 residues. V shed 1 base and J shed 4 bases, with 13 bases lying between them. CDR3: CASSPRRGNPTEAFF. DNA for the CDR3: TGTGCCAGCTCACCACGGAGGGGTAACCCCACTGAAGCTTTCTTT.